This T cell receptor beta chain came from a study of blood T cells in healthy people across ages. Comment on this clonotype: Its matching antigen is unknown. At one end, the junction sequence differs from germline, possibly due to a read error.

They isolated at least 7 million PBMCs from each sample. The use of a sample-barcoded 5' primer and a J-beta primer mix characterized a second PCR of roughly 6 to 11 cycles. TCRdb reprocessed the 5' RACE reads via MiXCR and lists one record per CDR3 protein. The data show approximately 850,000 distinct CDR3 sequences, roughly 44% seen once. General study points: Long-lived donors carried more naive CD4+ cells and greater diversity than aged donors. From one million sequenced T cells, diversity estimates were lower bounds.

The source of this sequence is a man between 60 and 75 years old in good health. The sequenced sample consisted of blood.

CDR3 in DNA: TGCGCCAGCAGCCTGGCGGGGAACCCTGAAGCTTTCTTT. This codes for CASSLAGNPEAFF. The chain joins TRBV5-1 to TRBJ1-1; D is unresolved. Germline CDR1 is SGHRS and CDR2 is YFSETQ. This CDR3 is 13 amino acids long.